This T cell receptor beta chain was sequenced for a study of molecular identifiers for immune sequencing clone quantification. Study findings and constraints: Over 98% of effector molecules, but under 1% in naive cells, were held by clones with more than 20 RNA copies.

As previously described, bulk TCR libraries were made using listed TCR primers. TCRdb recomputed calls from the PCR reads with MiXCR, one row per CDR3 protein. The sample consists of approximately 590,000 distinct CDR3 sequences, roughly 25% of them appearing once. This CDR3 is 13 amino acids long. The V and J ends lost 4 bases and 7 bases respectively, with 12 bases between them. Germline lookup yields CDR1 SGHRS and CDR2 YFSETQ. With RNA at 10%, 30% or 50%, naive CD8 libraries came from approximately 20,000 to 980,000 sorted cells. Sorting was used to obtain naive CD8 T cells (CD8+CD4-CCR7+CD45RA+). Concerning this clonotype itself: Its antigen is not known.

The sequenced sample consisted of naive CD8+ T cells from blood, with Jurkat cell RNA spiked in. The subset: FACS-sorted CD8+CD4-CCR7+CD45RA+ naive T cells. The chain combines TRBV5-1 with TRBJ1-3; perhaps TRBD1 as D (5 bases). This receptor was obtained from a human donor in good health. Some libraries in this study had Jurkat cell RNA spiked in. DNA for the CDR3: TGCGCCAGCAGCGCCGACAGCTGGAACACCATATATTTT. This gives the protein CASSADSWNTIYF.